Shown below are 18 T cell receptor beta chains from a single sample sequenced in a study of Tregs in tolerant kidney transplant recipients. Sequencing used immunoSEQ multiplex PCR; TCRdb keeps in-frame clones, though not all of them. Seen here are some 240,000 clones, 80% to 85% observed once, and the top ten hold 0.64%. The sequenced material came from CD4+ T cells from blood. Receptor source: a human donor in good health.

The rearrangement uses TRBV2 and TRBJ2-3, with TRBD2 identical over 7 bases. The V gene's germline CDR1 is SNHLY and CDR2 FYNNEI. J gave up 6 bases and V 5 bases, and 11 bases lay outside the gene matches. The CDR3 length is 15 residues. CDR3 bases: TGTGCCAGCAGTCCCCGGGACTTGGGGGGGGATACGCAGTATTTT. Protein: CASSPRDLGGDTQYF.

Of note for this clone: The same CDR3 arises from other DNA sequences in this sample as well. This chain uses TRBV11-3 with TRBJ2-1, with TRBD2 matching over 7 bases. The CDR3 runs to 14 residues. Trimming took 1 base from V and 4 from J; bases not matched to a gene: 1. The germline V gene encodes CDR1 SGHNT and CDR2 YENEEA. The CDR3 nucleotides read TGTGCCAGCAGCTTAGGCGGGAGTTACAATGAGCAGTTCTTC. It specifies CASSLGGSYNEQFF.

This chain links TRBV7-2 with TRBJ1-5; D is uncertain. Per the germline V gene, CDR1 is SGHTA and CDR2 is FQGNSA. Trimming stripped 2 bases from V and 11 bases from J, with 16 bases between. The CDR3 length is 14 residues. CDR3 nucleotide sequence: TGTGCCAGCAGCTTATCCCGCCACGCCGGGGCCCAGCATTTT. This codes for CASSLSRHAGAQHF.

This chain joins TRBV5-1 and TRBJ2-2; tentative D call: TRBD1 (5 bases). CDR1 and CDR2 (germline): SGHRS, YFSETQ. Trimming stripped 0 bases from V and 4 bases from J, with 13 bases between. This CDR3 is 16 amino acids long. The CDR3 spells CASSLGAGWTTGELFF. Here the CDR3 DNA reads TGCGCCAGCAGCTTGGGGGCAGGGTGGACCACCGGGGAGCTGTTTTTT. Full variable domain (outside the CDR3, taken from reference TRBV5-1 and TRBJ2-2): KAGVTQTPRYLIKTRGQQVTLSCSPISGHRSVSWYQQTPGQGLQFLFEYFSETQRNKGNFPGRFSGRQFSNSRSEMNVSTLELGDSALYLCASSLGAGWTTGELFFGEGSRLTVL.

A single count supports this clone. This chain connects TRBV7-3 to TRBJ1-2; 7 bases map to TRBD1. The CDR3 loop spans 16 amino acids. CDR1 SGHTA and CDR2 FQGTGA come from the germline V gene. V dropped 1 base and J dropped 10; count of bases not matched to a gene: 15. CDR3 sequence (DNA): TGTGCCAGCAGCTTAAACCCAATAGGGGGCAAGATTGACTACACCTTC. Residues: CASSLNPIGGKIDYTF.

The V and J genes are TRBV18 and TRBJ1-3; possibly TRBD1 for D (6 bases). The V end lost 5 bases, the J end lost 4 bases, and 21 bases lay between the germline ends. Germline CDR1 KGHSH, CDR2 LQKENI. The CDR3 sequence is 17 residues long. The CDR3 DNA sequence: TGTGCCAGCTCATCGGACAGCGGTCTTCTAACGGGAAACACCATATATTTT. It yields the protein CASSSDSGLLTGNTIYF.

Comment on this clone: Other DNA sequences in the sample encode the same CDR3. The chain combines TRBV29-1 with TRBJ1-1; TRBD1 might be the D (5 bases). CDR1 is SQVTM and CDR2 is ANQGSEA in the germline V gene. CDR3 length: 13 residues. The V end lost 5 bases, the J end lost 3 bases, and 13 bases lay between the germline ends. The CDR3 bases are TGCAGCGTTCGCCGGGACGGCGACACTGAAGCTTTCTTT. This gives the protein CSVRRDGDTEAFF.

V gene TRBV30 combines with J gene TRBJ2-3, with TRBD2 identical over 7 bases. From germline, CDR1 is GTSNPN and CDR2 SVGIG (reference sequence). V gave up 0 bases and J gave up 3 bases; unmatched junction bases: 6. The CDR3 covers 15 residues. The CDR3 here is CAWSVLGGRTDTQYF. The CDR3 coding sequence is TGTGCCTGGAGTGTACTGGGAGGGAGAACAGATACGCAGTATTTT.

In nucleotides, the CDR3 is TGTGCCAGCAGCTTGGAACCGAACTCTGGAAACACCATATATTTT. As protein: CASSLEPNSGNTIYF. V is TRBV5-4 and J is TRBJ1-3, with no clear D. Looked up from germline, CDR1 is SGHNT and CDR2 is YYREEE (reference sequence). There are 15 residues in the CDR3. Trimming shortened V by 0 bases and J by 0 bases, and 7 bases separated the two germline ends.

V usage is TRBV7-9 and J usage is TRBJ2-7; the D is unclear. The CDR3 loop spans 14 amino acids. V was pared by 1 base and J by 2 bases, with 9 bases between. Germline V gives CDR1 SEHNR, CDR2 FQNEAQ (reference sequence). The CDR3 is CASSLGLVPYEQYF. CDR3 sequence (DNA): TGTGCCAGCAGCTTAGGGCTAGTCCCCTACGAGCAGTACTTC. Drawing the rest from reference TRBV7-9 and TRBJ2-7, the complete variable domain is DTGVSQNPRHKITKRGQNVTFRCDPISEHNRLYWYRQTLGQGPEFLTYFQNEAQLEKSRLLSDRFSAERPKGSFSTLEIQRTEQGDSAMYLCASSLGLVPYEQYFGPGTRLTVT.

The chain carries TRBV2 and TRBJ2-4; possible D gene TRBD2, 7 bases. Germline loops: CDR1 SNHLY, CDR2 FYNNEI. V was pared by 1 base and J by 1 base, with 17 bases between. The CDR3 contains 18 residues. The CDR3 DNA follows: TGTGCCAGCAGTGAAGGGGCGGGGGCCAAGGGGGCCAAAAACATTCAGTACTTC. The encoded protein is CASSEGAGAKGAKNIQYF.

This chain links TRBV5-1 with TRBJ2-3; unclear D gene. The CDR3 has 14 residues. V was shortened by 4 bases and J by 2 bases, with 11 bases between the two germline ends. The V gene's germline CDR1 is SGHRS and CDR2 YFSETQ. The DNA for the CDR3 is TGCGCCAGCAGCCTCGACGGCTTCACAGATACGCAGTATTTT. Its protein product is CASSLDGFTDTQYF.

V gene TRBV5-4 combines with J gene TRBJ1-2; unclear D gene. This CDR3 is built from 15 residues. Germline values: CDR1 SGHNT, CDR2 YYREEE (reference sequence). V was cut by 0 bases and J by 4 bases, with 13 bases left in between. The DNA for the CDR3 is TGTGCCAGCAGCTTGGTGCGATCCGGGAGCTATGGCTACACCTTC. Translated: CASSLVRSGSYGYTF.

The chain has TRBV7-9 and TRBJ2-3, with 16 bases identical to TRBD2. The CDR3 is made up of 15 amino acids. The J segment lost 6 bases and the V segment lost 11 bases, leaving 8 bases of the junction unmatched. Germline lookup yields CDR1 SEHNR and CDR2 FQNEAQ (reference sequence). The DNA for the CDR3 is TGTGCCGGATCGGGACTAGCGGGGGGGCCTGATACGCAGTATTTT. Its protein is CAGSGLAGGPDTQYF.

This chain links TRBV5-1 with TRBJ1-3, with D perhaps TRBD1 (6 bases). The CDR3 has 16 amino acids. The V end was cut by 0 bases, the J end by 8 bases, with 18 bases between. In germline, CDR1 is SGHRS, CDR2 YFSETQ. The chain's CDR3 is CASSLDAGQLGDTIYF. The CDR3 region has the DNA TGCGCCAGCAGCTTGGACGCCGGACAGCTTGGCGACACCATATATTTT.

The V and J genes are TRBV18 and TRBJ1-6; unclear D gene. The CDR3 has 15 residues. Germline V CDR1 and CDR2: KGHSH, LQKENI. V lost 3 bases and J 12 bases, leaving 18 bases between the germline ends. CDR3 amino acids: CASSPNSRGPEPLHF. The DNA for the CDR3 is TGTGCCAGCTCACCTAACTCCAGAGGGCCCGAACCCCTCCACTTT.

CDR3 nucleotide sequence: TGCGCCAGCAGCTCCCGGGACAGTCGGATGCTGCGCGGTGAAAAACTGTTTTTT. Translation gives CASSSRDSRMLRGEKLFF. The genes are TRBV4-1 and TRBJ1-4, with TRBD1 identical over 7 bases. This CDR3 spans 18 amino acids. Germline V gives CDR1 MGHRA, CDR2 YSYEKL. J was trimmed by 7 bases and V by 5 bases; bases with no gene match: 19.

The genes are TRBV7-9 and TRBJ2-2, with a possible D match to TRBD2 (5 bases). The V end was cut by 1 base, the J end by 4 bases, with 16 bases between. This CDR3 has 17 residues. Germline CDR1 SEHNR, CDR2 FQNEAQ (reference sequence). CDR3 amino acids: CASSLGTLNAGTGELFF. CDR3 bases: TGTGCCAGCAGCTTAGGGACCCTCAACGCGGGCACCGGGGAGCTGTTTTTT.